This T cell receptor beta chain was documented in a study of T cells in Graves' hyperthyroidism and ophthalmopathy (dated by TCRdb to between 2018 and 2021). In the study overall: Peripheral blood samples were taken at the time of initial diagnosis, prior to any treatment. Prospective prediction of ophthalmopathy was tested in an independent validation cohort consisting of under 20 hyperthyroidism patients and about 17 patients who later progressed to ophthalmopathy. To identify distinguishing TCR V-J signatures, a discovery cohort of about 100 patients was used, comprising some 43 with Graves' ophthalmopathy and some 60 with stable Graves' hyperthyroidism. The paper reports TCR Vbeta CDR3 sequencing of more than 120 peripheral blood samples: around 45 ophthalmopathy, roughly 74 hyperthyroidism and approximately 17 progressor patients. The 100 discovery patients were divided at random into training and test sets in a 7:3 ratio. Following sampling, methimazole starting at 30 mg daily was given to hyperthyroidism patients, and high-dose intravenous methylprednisolone was given to ophthalmopathy patients. Thyroid tissue and blood T-cell repertoires from about six Graves' hyperthyroidism patients were also compared in the study. What the study reported, not specific to this receptor: During validation, the model predicted progression to ophthalmopathy a median of about 6.3 months ahead of onset, with almost 71% sensitivity and 72% to 85% specificity. Most expanded thyroid clonotypes (frequency above 0.001) were also detected in blood, suggesting blood repertoires may reflect thyroid immune responses. No statistical method was used to fix the sample size in advance, and group allocation was not hidden from the investigators. In cross-validation, a model built on a 13 V-J signature told ophthalmopathy apart from stable hyperthyroidism with under 90% sensitivity and roughly 81% specificity, and in testing the same model reached 80%/75%.

The TCR beta CDR3 regions were amplified from RNA transcripts. The first round of RT-PCR for the TCR CDR3 was performed with the HTBI primer set and the Qiagen OneStep RT-PCR kit. Libraries were constructed in a second round of multiplex PCR, after which size selection and purification were carried out. Paired-end sequencing of the libraries was performed with 100 bp reads on an Illumina HiSeq2000. Regarding the original processing steps: SOAPnuke was used to process the raw data, removing reads that contained adapters or uncalled bases, had a mean Phred below 15, or lacked an exact match to the constant primer or identifier. High-quality paired reads were merged with COPE v1.2.5, and unique nucleotide sequences were defined as clonotypes. Clonotypes were aligned to IMGT TRBV, TRBD and TRBJ reference segments using MiTCR v1.1. The analysis was restricted to V-J combinations with a frequency above 0.0001, which together covered 98% to 99.2% of the repertoires. A TCS score was defined as the ratio of F50 (clonal expansion) to E x V (chaos), with BLOSUM62-based TCRdist applied between CDR3 peptides within each V-J. Welch's t-statistics and random forest reduced just over 500 V-J features to under 15, which were used in a naive Bayes classifier (R e1071). TCRdb reprocessed the public reads (quality trimming at Q25 with fastp, clone calling with MiXCR) and kept in-frame beta chains. Rows are unified per CDR3 protein, each entry keeping the most common DNA and genes. The V and J calls reflect TCRdb's pipeline rather than the authors' work. The sample table records about 590,000 distinct CDR3 sequences; around 14% of these occur just once. The ten largest clones capture approximately 7.4% of the sample.

Ten or more counts support this clonotype. Its antigen remains unidentified. Per-base qualities were not stored, and no clone one base away is much larger. The germline V gene encodes CDR1 KGHDR and CDR2 SFDVKD. Trimming accounts for 4 bases at V and 10 bases at J, while the number of junction bases matched to no gene is 10. Measured from the cysteine to the phenylalanine, the CDR3 is 15 residues long. Only the CDR3 portion is preserved as DNA: 45 bases, with reading frame beginning at the first base. Graves' hyperthyroidism was defined as stable when no progression to ophthalmopathy occurred over 18 months of follow-up. Hyperthyroidism patients were aged 18 to 65 years and newly diagnosed, with disease duration of less than 2 months. Patients with uncontrolled infections, other autoimmune diseases, pregnancy or lactation were excluded. Diagnoses were based on clinical symptoms, serum thyroxine and TRAb, thyroid ultrasound and orbital computed tomography. PBMCs were isolated from 7.5 to 10 ml of fresh peripheral blood by Ficoll-Paque density gradient centrifugation. Total RNA was extracted using Trizol reagent, and RNA quality was assessed on an Agilent 2100 Bioanalyzer.

In this chain, TRBV24-1 is recombined with TRBJ2-1; 9 central bases correspond to TRBD1. Material for sequencing was blood. The clonotype comes from a woman younger than 45 with Graves' hyperthyroidism. The CDR3 protein: CATSDSGQGREEQFF. The DNA sequence is as follows: TGTGCCACCAGTGACTCAGGACAGGGGAGGGAGGAGCAGTTCTTC.